This entry is about one T cell receptor (beta chain). What it binds is unknown. This entry comes from a study of blood T cells in healthy people across ages. Germline lookup yields CDR1 SGHTA and CDR2 FQGNSA. This CDR3 has 14 amino acids. The V end was cut by 6 bases, the J end by 5 bases, with 15 bases between. Through a sample-barcoded 5' primer and a J-beta primer mix, a second PCR was run for about 7 to 12 cycles. Through a template-switch adaptor with 12 random nucleotides, each cDNA molecule received a tag. Via MiXCR, TCRdb re-called the 5' RACE reads, giving one row per CDR3 protein. The sample lists about a million distinct CDR3 sequences; about two fifths were seen once. Whole-study results and caveats: Older individuals had lower TCR beta diversity per million T cells (the decline was roughly linear).

This receptor was taken from a man between 18 and 35 years old in good health. The chain recombines TRBV7-2 with TRBJ2-3, with D possibly being TRBD2 (7 bases). The sequenced sample consisted of blood. CDR3 coding DNA: TGTGCCAGCAGGGAAGCGGGGACACGAGATACGCAGTATTTT. It yields the protein CASREAGTRDTQYF.